This T cell receptor beta chain emerged from a study of shared clonotypes between healthy human individuals. In the naive CD8 group, cells lacked CD45RO and were positively selected for CCR7, so terminally differentiated effector memory CD45RA+ cells were left out. Study donors comprised healthy, HIV-negative adults devoid of recent acute infection or vaccination. Methods used by the authors: ImmunoSEQ output held junction-only sequences without quality scores, so filtering differed. Generated by immunoSEQ multiplex PCR, the TCRdb table keeps only in-frame clones and is missing some. That table supplies the V and J calls and clone size; D and trimming were determined from the DNA. The table records approximately 2,200,000 clones, about 92% of them present only once. V lost 4 bases and J 7 bases, leaving 23 bases between the germline ends. The CDR3 is 17 residues long. Looked up from germline, CDR1 is MDHEN and CDR2 is SYDVKM.

The TCR sequence derives from a man in his late teens or twenties in good health. Some clones in this sample may be carry-over from other donors' samples. The chain combines TRBV28 with TRBJ1-5; D remains unclear. The sequenced material came from naive CD8+ T cells from PBMCs. The CDR3 here is CASSYASVRLVGQPQHF. In DNA, the CDR3 is TGTGCCAGCAGTTACGCCTCAGTCCGGTTAGTGGGGCAGCCCCAGCATTTT.